Each of the 17 T cell receptor beta chains below was sequenced from the same sample in a study of blood T cell repertoires in COVID-19. Sequencing used immunoSEQ multiplex PCR; TCRdb keeps in-frame clones, though not all of them. Among about 50,000 clones, approximately 79% were seen once, and the ten largest hold about 25%. Sequenced: peripheral blood. These receptors all come from a man aged 65-85 years with acute or convalescent COVID-19.

The chain has TRBV7-8 and TRBJ1-1; D is unresolved. Per germline, CDR1 SGHVS and CDR2 FQNEAQ. Trimming cost V 1 base and J 4 bases, with 10 bases left between them. This CDR3 is built from 14 residues. The CDR3 spells CASSLVRVGTEAFF. CDR3 DNA sequence: TGTGCCAGCAGCTTAGTACGGGTCGGCACTGAAGCTTTCTTT.

The V call is TRBV7-3, the J call TRBJ2-2, with a possible D match to TRBD2 (6 bases). The V gene lost 6 bases and the J gene lost 1 base, with 12 bases spanning the gap. CDR1 and CDR2 (germline): SGHTA, FQGTGA. The CDR3 extends over 15 amino acids. The CDR3 DNA reads TGTGCCAGCAGGGCGACTAGAGGGAACACCGGGGAGCTGTTTTTT. Protein: CASRATRGNTGELFF. The whole variable domain, remainder taken from reference TRBV7-3 and TRBJ2-2, is GAGVSQTPSNKVTEKGKYVELRCDPISGHTALYWYRQSLGQGPEFLIYFQGTGAADDSGLPNDRFFAVRPEGSVSTLKIQRTERGDSAVYLCASRATRGNTGELFFGEGSRLTVL.

The V call is TRBV7-8, the J call TRBJ2-1; the match to TRBD1 covers 8 bases. CDR1 is SGHVS, CDR2 FQNEAQ, per germline. The trim removed 3 bases at V and 8 bases at J, leaving 6 bases unmatched. The CDR3 is 14 residues long. CDR3 DNA: TGTGCCAGCAGCTTCCACCAGGGGGCCTATGAGCAGTTCTTC. Translating gives CASSFHQGAYEQFF.

This chain links TRBV5-1 with TRBJ2-1; 7 nucleotides agree with TRBD2. Per the germline V gene, CDR1 is SGHRS and CDR2 is YFSETQ. J lost 9 bases, V lost 4 bases, and 7 bases had no gene match. The length of the CDR3 is 13 residues. The CDR3 nucleotides are TGCGCCAGCAGCCCCGGACTAGAAGGTGAGCAGTTCTTC. Translated, it gives CASSPGLEGEQFF.

The genes are TRBV28 and TRBJ2-7; possibly TRBD1 for D (6 bases). CDR3 length: 14 amino acids. V shed 4 bases and J shed 2 bases, with 12 bases lying between them. In germline, CDR1 is MDHEN, CDR2 SYDVKM. The CDR3 nucleotides read TGTGCCAGCAGTTCACAGGGTTCCACCTACGAGCAGTACTTC. Amino acids: CASSSQGSTYEQYF.

This clone has just a few counts. V is TRBV7-2 and J is TRBJ1-1; D is ambiguous. CDR3 length: 13 amino acids. CDR1 and CDR2 from the germline V gene are SGHTA and FQGNSA. Trimming shortened V by 5 bases and J by 4 bases, and 11 bases separated the two germline ends. The CDR3 DNA follows: TGTGCCAGCAGCACGCAGGTGAGCACTGAAGCTTTCTTT. Protein product: CASSTQVSTEAFF.

The chain links TRBV29-1 to TRBJ1-5; D possibly corresponds to TRBD1 (6 bases). Germline values: CDR1 SQVTM, CDR2 ANQGSEA. The V end lost 4 bases, the J end lost 3 bases, and 10 bases lay between the germline ends. CDR3 length: 13 residues. CDR3 DNA sequence: TGCAGCGTTGGCCGGACAGACAATCAGCCCCAGCATTTT. Protein: CSVGRTDNQPQHF.

The chain uses TRBV12-3 or TRBV12-4 and TRBJ2-5, with 8 bases fitting TRBD2. J lost 4 bases, V lost 8 bases, and 3 bases had no gene match. The CDR3 extends over 12 amino acids. The CDR3 DNA follows: TGTGCCAGCGGTCGGGAGGGAGAGACCCAGTACTTC. This codes for CASGREGETQYF.

The rearrangement joins TRBV24-1 to TRBJ2-7; TRBD1 aligns across 9 bases. The CDR3 spans 16 residues. Germline assignment: CDR1 KGHDR and CDR2 SFDVKD. The V gene end was trimmed by 4 bases and the J gene end by 5 bases; junction bases not matched to a gene: 11. In nucleotides, the CDR3 is TGTGCCACCAGTGACCCGGGGGAGACAGGGGGTAACGAGCAGTACTTC. Translation: CATSDPGETGGNEQYF.

The chain employs TRBV5-5 and TRBJ1-4, with TRBD1 matching over 8 bases. Per germline, CDR1 SGHKS and CDR2 YYEKEE (reference sequence). CDR3 size: 20 residues. V gave up 1 base and J gave up 1 base; unmatched junction bases: 15. The CDR3 coding sequence is TGTGCCAGCAGCTTGCTACAGGGGGAATTGGGTTTCGGAACTAATGAAAAACTGTTTTTT. Amino acid sequence: CASSLLQGELGFGTNEKLFF.

The gene calls are TRBV6-2 or TRBV6-3 and TRBJ2-5; 14 bases agree with TRBD2. In germline, CDR1 is MNHEY, CDR2 SVGEGT. The CDR3 sequence is 19 residues long. The V gene end was trimmed by 2 bases and the J gene end by 3 bases; junction bases not matched to a gene: 11. The CDR3 is CASSYNGWGLAGVEETQYF. The DNA of the CDR3 is TGTGCCAGCAGTTACAACGGGTGGGGACTAGCGGGAGTTGAAGAGACCCAGTACTTC.

V gene TRBV6-5 combines with J gene TRBJ1-5; D might be TRBD1 (5 bases). In germline, CDR1 is MNHEY, CDR2 SVGAGI. V lost 4 bases, J lost 5 bases, and 9 bases lay in between. The CDR3 extends over 13 amino acids. The CDR3, as DNA: TGTGCCAGCAGTTGGGGCAGCCATCAGCCCCAGCATTTT. Protein sequence: CASSWGSHQPQHF.

This chain connects TRBV5-1 to TRBJ2-1, with D possibly TRBD2 on 7 matching bases. V lost 7 bases and J 2 bases, leaving 13 bases between the germline ends. The germline V gene encodes CDR1 SGHRS and CDR2 YFSETQ. This CDR3 contains 14 residues. The CDR3 DNA reads TGCGCCAGCTCCGAGGGGGGGGCCTACAATGAGCAGTTCTTC. Translated: CASSEGGAYNEQFF. Full variable domain (missing parts from reference TRBV5-1 and TRBJ2-1): KAGVTQTPRYLIKTRGQQVTLSCSPISGHRSVSWYQQTPGQGLQFLFEYFSETQRNKGNFPGRFSGRQFSNSRSEMNVSTLELGDSALYLCASSEGGAYNEQFFGPGTRLTVL.

This clone has just one count. The J gene is TRBJ2-3, the V gene TRBV6-5; 10 positions match TRBD1. The CDR3 has 14 residues. Germline values: CDR1 MNHEY, CDR2 SVGAGI. V was pared by 8 bases and J by 5 bases, with 7 bases of the junction left unmatched. In nucleotides, the CDR3 is TGTGCCAGCGCCGGGACAGGGGTCGTAGATACGCAGTATTTT. Translated, it gives CASAGTGVVDTQYF.

The chain couples TRBV6-5 to TRBJ1-1, with 11 nucleotides matching TRBD1. CDR1 and CDR2 from the germline V gene are MNHEY and SVGAGI. V gave up 7 bases and J gave up 4 bases; unmatched junction bases: 5. The CDR3 spans 14 residues. CDR3 DNA sequence: TGTGCCAGCACCAAAGGGACAGGGGGCACTGAAGCTTTCTTT. Its protein is CASTKGTGGTEAFF.

The V and J genes are TRBV11-3 and TRBJ2-2; TRBD1 matches at 10 bases. Germline values: CDR1 SGHNT, CDR2 YENEEA. This CDR3 has 16 amino acids. The J segment lost 5 bases and the V segment lost 0 bases, leaving 3 bases of the junction unmatched. As DNA, the CDR3 is TGTGCCAGCAGCTTAGACCGGGACAGGGGTACCGGGGAGCTGTTTTTT. Encoded protein: CASSLDRDRGTGELFF.

V is TRBV2 and J is TRBJ2-7; TRBD1 matches at 7 bases. V gave up 8 bases and J gave up 0 bases; unmatched junction bases: 4. This CDR3 has 13 amino acids. CDR1 is SNHLY, CDR2 FYNNEI, per germline. The CDR3 here is CASLRTGSYEQYF. The CDR3 DNA follows: TGTGCCAGCCTGAGGACAGGCTCCTACGAGCAGTACTTC.